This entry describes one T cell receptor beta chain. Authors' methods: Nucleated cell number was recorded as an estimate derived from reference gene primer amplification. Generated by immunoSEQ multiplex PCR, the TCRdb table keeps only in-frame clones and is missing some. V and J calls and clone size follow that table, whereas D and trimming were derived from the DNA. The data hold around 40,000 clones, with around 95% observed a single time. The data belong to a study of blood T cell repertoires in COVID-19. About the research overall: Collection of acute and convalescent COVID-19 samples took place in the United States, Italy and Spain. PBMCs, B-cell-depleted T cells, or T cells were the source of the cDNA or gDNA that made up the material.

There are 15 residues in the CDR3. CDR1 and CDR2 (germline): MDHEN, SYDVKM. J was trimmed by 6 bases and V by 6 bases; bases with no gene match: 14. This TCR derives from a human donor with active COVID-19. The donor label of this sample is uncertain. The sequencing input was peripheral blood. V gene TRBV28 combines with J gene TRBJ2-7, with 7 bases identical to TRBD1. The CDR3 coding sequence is TGTGCCAGCAGCCCGCAGGACAGGCTCCCAAGCGAGCAGTACTTC. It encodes CASSPQDRLPSEQYF.